This T cell receptor (beta chain) was captured by sequencing in a study of PD-1 blockade in classical Hodgkin lymphoma. About the research overall: Patients got intravenous nivolumab 3 mg/kg every 2 weeks.

Generated by immunoSEQ multiplex PCR, the TCRdb table keeps only in-frame clones and is missing some. Of 120,000 to 150,000 clones listed, nearly 80% are singletons. Notes on this clone: Its target is unknown.

In every patient, relapse followed autologous stem cell transplantation, while exposure to brentuximab vedotin differed. Study-level findings and limits: Patients excluded were those beginning nivolumab under 1 year after ASCT. Why the repertoires differ is still unclear, perhaps disease activity or prior therapy. Newly diagnosed patients reportedly trailed healthy donors in baseline TCR diversity.

The sample consisted of peripheral blood mononuclear cells (PBMCs), taken before the second cycle of nivolumab. This receptor was taken from a human donor with classical Hodgkin lymphoma.

In DNA form, the CDR3 reads TGTGCCAGCTCACCAGAGTTGGGGGGAGAGCAGTACTTC. This gives the protein CASSPELGGEQYF. The chain has TRBV18 and TRBJ2-7; weak D call: TRBD2 (6 bases). The length of the CDR3 is 13 residues. Germline V CDR1 and CDR2: KGHSH, LQKENI. V lost 2 bases and J lost 7, with 12 bases in between.